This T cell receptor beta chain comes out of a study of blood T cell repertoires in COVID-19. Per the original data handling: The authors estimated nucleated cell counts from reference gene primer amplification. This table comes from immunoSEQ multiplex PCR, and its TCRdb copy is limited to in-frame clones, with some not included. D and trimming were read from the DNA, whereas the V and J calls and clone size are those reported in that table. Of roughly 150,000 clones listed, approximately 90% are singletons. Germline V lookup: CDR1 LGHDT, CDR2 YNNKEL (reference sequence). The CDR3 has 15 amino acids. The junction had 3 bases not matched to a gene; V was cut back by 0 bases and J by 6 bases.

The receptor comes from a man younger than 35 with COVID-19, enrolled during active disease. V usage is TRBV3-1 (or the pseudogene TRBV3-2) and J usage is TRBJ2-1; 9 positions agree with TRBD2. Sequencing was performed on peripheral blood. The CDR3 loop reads CASSQDALAGNEQFF. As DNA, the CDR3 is TGTGCCAGCAGCCAAGACGCACTAGCGGGCAATGAGCAGTTCTTC.